A selection of T cell receptor beta chains follows, all from one sample in a study of T-cell reconstitution after alpha-beta-depleted transplantation in children. One entry per CDR3 protein, called by TCRdb with MiXCR from the PCR reads. The sample records 260,000 or so distinct CDR3 sequences, 12% being singletons. Specimen: PBMCs from the stem cell graft donor, collected from the stem cell graft. The origin of the receptors is a human donor who donated a stem cell graft to a child with acute lymphoblastic leukemia. The CDR3 runs from the conserved cysteine through the conserved F or W. D genes are given only for firm matches. Some rows have no size entry. The others give once, few or many, or a class for an expanded clone.

clone_size	d_call	v_call	j_call	cdr3_aa	cdr3_nt
many	-	TRBV4-3	TRBJ2-4	CASSPRDWDIQYF	TGCGCCAGCAGCCCACGGGACTGGGACATTCAGTACTTC
-	-	TRBV18	TRBJ2-1	CASSPRPYNEQFF	TGTGCCAGCTCACCACGTCCATACAATGAGCAGTTCTTC
many	-	TRBV29-1	TRBJ2-7	CSVTDSYEQYF	TGCAGCGTGACGGACAGCTACGAGCAGTACTTC
many	-	TRBV9	TRBJ2-5	CASSVAVRAGYQETQYF	TGTGCCAGCAGCGTAGCAGTCAGGGCTGGCTACCAAGAGACCCAGTACTTC
-	TRBD1	TRBV9	TRBJ1-2	CASSVFMTGPNYGYTF	TGTGCCAGCAGCGTATTCATGACAGGGCCTAACTATGGCTACACCTTC
many	TRBD1	TRBV20-1	TRBJ1-4	CSAYRDRELFF	TGCAGTGCTTACCGGGACAGAGAACTGTTTTTT
few	TRBD1	TRBV11-2	TRBJ2-5	CASSLAGQQGAQYF	TGTGCCAGCAGCTTAGCTGGGCAACAGGGGGCCCAGTACTTC
many	-	TRBV30	TRBJ1-2	CAWSPVGGSLYGYTF	TGTGCCTGGAGTCCGGTCGGGGGATCCCTCTATGGCTACACCTTC
-	-	TRBV9	TRBJ2-6	CASSLRLSGANGLTF	TGTGCCAGCAGCCTCAGGCTTTCTGGGGCCAACGGCCTGACTTTC
many	TRBD1	TRBV28	TRBJ2-1	CASSLFMWTGGGDEQFF	TGTGCCAGCAGCCTTTTTATGTGGACAGGGGGCGGCGATGAGCAGTTCTTC
many	-	TRBV20-1	TRBJ2-7	CSAWPTPGQTYYEQYF	TGCAGTGCTTGGCCCACCCCCGGACAGACTTACTACGAGCAGTACTTC
-	-	TRBV28	TRBJ1-6	CASSPRTSWNSPLHF	TGTGCCAGCAGCCCTCGTACGAGCTGGAATTCACCCCTCCACTTT
many	TRBD2	TRBV5-5	TRBJ2-1	CASSEGLAGGYNEQFF	TGTGCCAGCAGCGAGGGACTAGCGGGGGGTTACAATGAGCAGTTCTTC
many	-	TRBV20-1	TRBJ1-2	CSARPGFYGYTF	TGCAGTGCTAGACCAGGGTTCTATGGCTACACCTTC
many	-	TRBV5-6	TRBJ1-2	CASSPLDKPFYGYTF	TGTGCCAGCAGCCCCCTGGACAAGCCATTCTATGGCTACACCTTC
few	TRBD1	TRBV20-1	TRBJ1-1	CSAPPGTGRTEAFF	TGCAGTGCCCCACCCGGGACAGGGAGGACTGAAGCTTTCTTT
few	TRBD1	TRBV7-9	TRBJ2-3	CASSFPGQGSTDTQYF	TGTGCCAGCAGCTTTCCGGGACAGGGGAGCACAGATACGCAGTATTTT
many	-	TRBV7-3	TRBJ2-2	CASSLIRPSNTGELFF	TGTGCCAGCAGCTTAATTCGTCCGAGTAACACCGGGGAGCTGTTTTTT
many	TRBD1	TRBV20-1	TRBJ2-7	CSASDRGAAYEQYF	TGCAGTGCATCCGACAGGGGGGCTGCCTACGAGCAGTACTTC
many	TRBD1	TRBV10-2	TRBJ1-1	CASKDRGQSEAFF	TGCGCCAGCAAGGACAGGGGGCAGAGTGAAGCTTTCTTT
many	-	TRBV5-1	TRBJ2-3	CASSYLIRVAGSTDTQYF	TGCGCCAGCAGCTATCTTATAAGGGTGGCAGGGAGCACAGATACGCAGTATTTT
many	-	TRBV20-1	TRBJ2-7	CSAPEVGAYEQYF	TGCAGTGCTCCTGAAGTAGGGGCCTACGAGCAGTACTTC
many	-	TRBV10-3	TRBJ1-2	CAISEAGGYTF	TGTGCCATCAGTGAGGCGGGAGGCTACACCTTC
many	-	TRBV29-1	TRBJ2-1	CSAEGGQPLNNEQFF	TGCAGCGCTGAGGGTGGACAGCCCCTAAACAATGAGCAGTTCTTC
many	TRBD1	TRBV4-3	TRBJ2-7	CASSQGRTGVYEQYF	TGCGCCAGCAGCCAGGGTAGGACAGGGGTCTACGAGCAGTACTTC
few	-	TRBV5-1	TRBJ2-1	CASSSASQGTHHSGQFF	TGCGCCAGCAGCTCGGCTTCGCAAGGGACCCACCACAGTGGACAGTTCTTC
many	-	TRBV4-2	TRBJ1-4	CASSQDPLGGRNEKLFF	TGTGCCAGCAGCCAGGATCCCTTAGGGGGGAGAAATGAAAAACTGTTTTTT
many	TRBD1	TRBV5-6	TRBJ1-4	CASSLSGRQGTGKLFF	TGTGCCAGCAGCTTGAGTGGTCGACAGGGAACGGGAAAACTGTTTTTT
many	-	TRBV5-5	TRBJ2-1	CASTTGGGVGNEQFF	TGTGCCAGCACCACGGGAGGGGGCGTAGGTAATGAGCAGTTCTTC
many	-	TRBV12-5	TRBJ1-1	CASGSSGPPEAFF	TGTGCTAGTGGTTCCTCGGGACCTCCTGAAGCTTTCTTT
many	-	TRBV4-3	TRBJ1-2	CASSQDYSSYGYTF	TGCGCCAGCAGCCAAGACTATTCATCCTATGGCTACACCTTC
many	TRBD1	TRBV4-3	TRBJ2-7	CASSQYRGRDEQYF	TGCGCCAGCAGCCAGTACAGGGGGCGCGACGAGCAGTACTTC
many	TRBD2	TRBV6-5	TRBJ2-3	CASSNGGAGTDTQYF	TGTGCCAGCAGTAACGGGGGGGCCGGAACAGATACGCAGTATTTT
many	TRBD2	TRBV11-2	TRBJ2-7	CASSLDYLAGTYEQYF	TGTGCCAGCAGCTTAGATTATCTAGCGGGAACCTACGAGCAGTACTTC
many	TRBD2	TRBV7-3	TRBJ2-7	CASSLGSGSYEQYF	TGTGCCAGCAGCTTAGGGAGCGGGAGCTACGAGCAGTACTTC
many	-	TRBV9	TRBJ1-6	CASSPRTEDHNSPLHF	TGTGCCAGCAGCCCTCGGACCGAAGATCATAATTCACCCCTCCACTTT
many	TRBD2	TRBV4-2	TRBJ2-5	CASRLTSGGPVETQYF	TGTGCCAGCAGACTGACTAGCGGGGGGCCTGTGGAGACCCAGTACTTC
many	TRBD1	TRBV5-1	TRBJ2-7	CASSPDRGAGEQYF	TGCGCCAGCAGCCCCGACAGGGGAGCAGGCGAGCAGTACTTC
few	TRBD2	TRBV27	TRBJ2-2	CASSPRLAGGELDGELFF	TGTGCCAGCAGTCCCCGACTAGCGGGAGGGGAACTGGACGGGGAGCTGTTTTTT
many	TRBD2	TRBV7-9	TRBJ2-1	CASRSLRLAGNSYNEQFF	TGTGCCAGCAGATCCCTTCGATTAGCGGGCAATTCCTACAATGAGCAGTTCTTC
many	TRBD2	TRBV7-7	TRBJ2-2	CASTPGSGATGELFF	TGTGCCAGCACCCCGGGTAGCGGGGCTACCGGGGAGCTGTTTTTT
few	TRBD1	TRBV5-1	TRBJ1-1	CASSPGDRAKTEAFF	TGCGCCAGCAGCCCGGGGGACAGAGCTAAGACTGAAGCTTTCTTT
many	-	TRBV5-1	TRBJ2-5	CASSQGPEETQYF	TGCGCCAGCAGCCAAGGACCGGAAGAGACCCAGTACTTC
many	TRBD1	TRBV7-9	TRBJ2-7	CASSVTGTEEQYF	TGTGCCAGCAGCGTGACCGGGACAGAAGAGCAGTACTTC
-	TRBD1	TRBV20-1	TRBJ2-7	CSARDLRGQGALYSYEQYF	TGCAGTGCTAGAGATCTGAGGGGACAGGGGGCGCTTTACTCCTACGAGCAGTACTTC
many	-	TRBV28	TRBJ2-5	CASRTGGETQYF	TGTGCCAGCAGAACCGGCGGGGAGACCCAGTACTTC
many	TRBD2	TRBV29-1	TRBJ2-2	CSVEERLAGVAGELFF	TGCAGCGTTGAAGAGAGACTAGCGGGAGTCGCCGGGGAGCTGTTTTTT
many	-	TRBV5-5	TRBJ1-2	CASSLGGPYGYTF	TGTGCCAGCAGCTTGGGCGGCCCCTATGGCTACACCTTC
few	-	TRBV24-1	TRBJ2-1	CATSDRGPAEQFF	TGTGCCACCAGTGATCGAGGACCCGCCGAGCAGTTCTTC
many	-	TRBV9	TRBJ2-7	CASSPRVSDEQYF	TGTGCCAGCAGCCCCCGGGTCAGCGACGAGCAGTACTTC
few	-	TRBV20-1	TRBJ1-5	CSAGGGGARGQPQHF	TGCAGTGCTGGGGGAGGGGGGGCGCGGGGTCAGCCCCAGCATTTT
many	TRBD1	TRBV7-9	TRBJ2-7	CASSPGQGARNEQYF	TGTGCCAGCAGCCCTGGACAGGGGGCTAGGAACGAGCAGTACTTC
many	TRBD2	TRBV29-1	TRBJ2-2	CSVTSGGELFF	TGCAGCGTTACTAGCGGCGGGGAGCTGTTTTTT
-	TRBD1	TRBV4-2	TRBJ2-2	CASSQDLGQGNTGELFF	TGTGCCAGCAGCCAAGATCTGGGACAGGGGAACACCGGGGAGCTGTTTTTT
many	-	TRBV20-1	TRBJ1-5	CSARTGLGNQPQHF	TGCAGTGCTAGAACAGGGTTGGGCAATCAGCCCCAGCATTTT
many	-	TRBV3-1	TRBJ2-5	CASSSRLEETQYF	TGTGCCAGCAGTTCCCGACTAGAAGAGACCCAGTACTTC
many	TRBD2	TRBV3-1	TRBJ2-7	CASSHSSASGRYEQYF	TGTGCCAGCAGCCACTCCTCGGCTAGCGGGAGGTACGAGCAGTACTTC
many	TRBD1	TRBV7-2	TRBJ1-6	CASSLGTVNSPLHF	TGTGCCAGCAGCCTTGGGACAGTTAATTCACCCCTCCACTTT
many	-	TRBV20-1	TRBJ1-5	CSARDVGRPQHF	TGCAGTGCTAGAGACGTTGGTCGGCCCCAGCATTTT